Following are 3 T cell receptor beta chains from one sample sequenced in a study of blood T cell repertoires in COVID-19. The data were produced by immunoSEQ multiplex PCR, yet TCRdb's version contains in-frame clones alone and is incomplete. This sample yields more than 150,000 clones, of which about 86% are seen a single time; 8% to 10% belongs to the top ten. Sequenced material: peripheral blood. The receptor set was obtained from a man in his 60s with acute or convalescent COVID-19.

This clone was seen ten or more times. V and J are TRBV6-5 and TRBJ1-1, with 7 bases aligning to TRBD1. Germline V lookup: CDR1 MNHEY, CDR2 SVGAGI. The trim removed 2 bases at V and 5 bases at J, leaving 8 bases unmatched. CDR3 length: 15 residues. The chain's CDR3 is CASSYTFTGETEAFF. DNA of the CDR3: TGTGCCAGCAGTTACACCTTCACAGGGGAAACTGAAGCTTTCTTT.

V usage is TRBV4-1 and J usage is TRBJ1-4; 7 bases are a match to TRBD1. J was trimmed by 6 bases and V by 3 bases; bases with no gene match: 1. Germline V gene lookup returns CDR1 MGHRA and CDR2 YSYEKL. The CDR3 loop spans 13 amino acids. The CDR3 DNA follows: TGCGCCAGCAGCCAGGGACAGTATGAAAAACTGTTTTTT. Amino acid sequence: CASSQGQYEKLFF.

This rearrangement joins TRBV5-1 to TRBJ2-1; TRBD2 aligns across 9 bases. The CDR3 is made up of 16 amino acids. The germline CDR1 and CDR2 sequences are SGHRS and YFSETQ. Germline trimming cut 2 bases from V and 12 bases from J; bases unmatched to any gene: 15. In DNA, the CDR3 is TGCGCCAGCAGCTTAACGGCGGGAGGGCCTGCACAGGGGCAGTTCTTC. As protein: CASSLTAGGPAQGQFF.